A selection of T cell receptor beta chains follows, all from one sample in a study of cytomegalovirus exposure and HLA in healthy donors. Profiled with immunoSEQ multiplex PCR; TCRdb holds only in-frame clones, not every one. The sample consists of more than 80,000 clones, around 60% of them appearing once. The specimen was PBMCs. The source of these receptors is a human donor in good health. Each CDR3 is given without its conserved first and last residue. The order of the fields is J gene, V gene, CDR3 protein.

J: TRBJ2-5
V: TRBV7-9
CDR3: ASRGSETQY

J: TRBJ2-5
V: TRBV5-1
CDR3: ASSLTQETQY

J: TRBJ2-6
V: TRBV2
CDR3: ASSERDRGYLTTGANVLT

J: TRBJ2-1
V: TRBV6-6
CDR3: ASSFSSYNEQF

J: TRBJ2-5
V: TRBV19
CDR3: ASSIPGTGQETQY

J: TRBJ2-7
V: TRBV19
CDR3: ASSIAQGVNYEQY

J: TRBJ1-2
V: TRBV5-4
CDR3: ASSGIRDRRRTNYGYT

J: TRBJ2-7
V: TRBV7-9
CDR3: ASSSQGYEQY

J: TRBJ1-2
V: TRBV6-1
CDR3: ASSVLTIAEGYT

J: TRBJ2-1
V: TRBV18
CDR3: ASSPPGQGRGNEQF

J: TRBJ1-2
V: TRBV30
CDR3: AWSNRGVYGYT

J: TRBJ1-5
V: TRBV4-2
CDR3: ASSHQTGDQH

J: TRBJ1-3
V: TRBV30
CDR3: AWSRGGNTIY

J: TRBJ2-7
V: TRBV27
CDR3: ASSLSGRFTYEQY

J: TRBJ2-7
V: TRBV7-9
CDR3: ASSFGGPLTGEQY

J: TRBJ1-4
V: TRBV7-9
CDR3: ASSPTGGVATNEKLF

J: TRBJ1-2
V: TRBV6-5
CDR3: ASTQDRAGHGYT

J: TRBJ2-3
V: TRBV6-5
CDR3: ASSPPMRGTQY

J: TRBJ2-3
V: TRBV14
CDR3: ASSLFRGSYSDTQY

J: TRBJ2-5
V: TRBV27
CDR3: ASSWGTGVTETQY

J: TRBJ1-3
V: TRBV13
CDR3: ASSLDRGQLNTIY

J: TRBJ2-5
V: TRBV11-3
CDR3: ASSRGGLSETQY

J: TRBJ1-2
V: TRBV6-1
CDR3: ASRQGTNYGYT

J: TRBJ1-1
V: TRBV30
CDR3: AWSVQSGAF

J: TRBJ1-6
V: TRBV5-1
CDR3: ASSQRTDNNSPLH

J: TRBJ2-1
V: TRBV5-1
CDR3: ASSLGQGSSYNEQF

J: TRBJ2-1
V: TRBV5-4
CDR3: ASSLPGLANDNEQF

J: TRBJ2-7
V: TRBV10-1
CDR3: ASSFHCPPSPTKY

J: TRBJ2-1
V: TRBV7-6
CDR3: ASSSWTSGIYNEQF

J: TRBJ1-5
V: TRBV27
CDR3: ASSFTWTGGSSSNQPQH

J: TRBJ1-1
V: TRBV7-3
CDR3: ASRPTGGSTEAF

J: TRBJ2-3
V: TRBV2
CDR3: ASSEKRSTDTQY

J: TRBJ1-4
V: TRBV7-7
CDR3: ASSSTGSGGKLF

J: TRBJ2-1
V: TRBV7-9
CDR3: AVTLLAGDRPPYNEQF

J: TRBJ2-2
V: TRBV7-2
CDR3: ASSSLAGPGELF

J: TRBJ1-2
V: TRBV7-2
CDR3: ASSLQVSGEGGYT

J: TRBJ1-1
V: TRBV10-3
CDR3: AISAAGGRTEAF

J: TRBJ1-5
V: TRBV5-6
CDR3: ASSRTGRDQPQH

J: TRBJ2-4
V: TRBV6-5
CDR3: ASRPTGTKNIQY

J: TRBJ2-3
V: TRBV6-5
CDR3: ASSTYRVGTDTQY

J: TRBJ2-7
V: TRBV19
CDR3: ASSAAGPWEQY

J: TRBJ2-1
V: TRBV11-2
CDR3: ASSLGSVNEQF

J: TRBJ2-1
V: TRBV7-2
CDR3: ASSLGDGGGRMYNEQF

J: TRBJ2-3
V: TRBV29-1
CDR3: SVLAGGADTQY

J: TRBJ2-1
V: TRBV7-8
CDR3: ASSTTQIGGFRFNEQF

J: TRBJ2-2
V: TRBV5-6
CDR3: ASSLGGGELF

J: TRBJ1-1
V: TRBV27
CDR3: ASRRPGTGGRGTEAF

J: TRBJ2-3
V: TRBV7-8
CDR3: ASSLVLFYTDTQY

J: TRBJ2-7
V: TRBV4-3
CDR3: ASSQDFPRGEQY

J: TRBJ1-4
V: TRBV7-9
CDR3: ASSSTGTRSEKLF

J: TRBJ2-1
V: TRBV5-1
CDR3: ASSLVPGDNEQF

J: TRBJ1-3
V: TRBV23-1
CDR3: ASSQPGDGNTIY